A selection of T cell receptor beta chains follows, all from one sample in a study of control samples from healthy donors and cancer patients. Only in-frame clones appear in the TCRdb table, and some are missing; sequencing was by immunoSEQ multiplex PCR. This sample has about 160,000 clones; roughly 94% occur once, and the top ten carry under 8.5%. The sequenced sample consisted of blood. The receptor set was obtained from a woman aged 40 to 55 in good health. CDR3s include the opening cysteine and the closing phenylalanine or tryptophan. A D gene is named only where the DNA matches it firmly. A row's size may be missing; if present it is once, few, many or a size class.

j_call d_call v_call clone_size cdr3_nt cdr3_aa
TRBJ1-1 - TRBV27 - TGTGCCAGCACTACCGACGAGAACACTGAAGCTTTCTTT CASTTDENTEAFF
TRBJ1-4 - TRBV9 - TGTGCCAGCAGCGTAGTAGGCAGGGAGGGGGAAAAACTGTTTTTT CASSVVGREGEKLFF
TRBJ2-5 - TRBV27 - TGTGCCAGCAGTACCGGGACACCCCGGCGAGAGACCCAGTACTTC CASSTGTPRRETQYF
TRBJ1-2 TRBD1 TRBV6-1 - TGTGCCAGCAGTGAAGCTTGGGGACAGGGTTATGGCTACACCTTC CASSEAWGQGYGYTF
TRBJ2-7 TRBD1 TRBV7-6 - TGTGCCAGCAGCCACAGACGGCCGGGACAGGACCAATACGAGCAGTACTTC CASSHRRPGQDQYEQYF
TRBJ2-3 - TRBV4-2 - TGTGCCAGCAGCCCCTTAGGGGCAGATACGCAGTATTTT CASSPLGADTQYF
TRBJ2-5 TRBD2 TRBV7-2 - TGTGCCAGCACCCTAGGACTAGCGGGAGTAGAGACCCAGTACTTC CASTLGLAGVETQYF
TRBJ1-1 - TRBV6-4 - TGTGCCAGCAGGGAGGGTACTGAAGCTTTCTTT CASREGTEAFF
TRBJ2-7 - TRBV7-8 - TGTGCCAGCAGCTTAGCGTCGGATGGTGGGGAGCAGTACTTC CASSLASDGGEQYF
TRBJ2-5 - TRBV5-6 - TGTGCCAGCAGCTCGACAGGTATCCAAGAGACCCAGTACTTC CASSSTGIQETQYF
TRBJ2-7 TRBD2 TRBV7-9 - TGTGCCAGCAGCCCCGGACTAGCGGGAGAAACGCGAGAGCAGTACTTC CASSPGLAGETREQYF
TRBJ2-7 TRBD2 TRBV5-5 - TGTGCCAGCAGCCCTGGGACTAGCGGGAGAATTTGGGAGCAGTACTTC CASSPGTSGRIWEQYF
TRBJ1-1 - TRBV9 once TGTGCCAGCAGCTCACAGGGAGGCACTGAAGCTTTCTTT CASSSQGGTEAFF
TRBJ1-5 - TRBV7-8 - TGTGCCAGCAGCTTAGCCAGGGGCAATCAGCCCCAGCATTTT CASSLARGNQPQHF
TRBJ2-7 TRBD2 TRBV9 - TGTGCCAGCAGCCCCCGGACTAGCGGGGTCTACGAGCAGTACTTC CASSPRTSGVYEQYF
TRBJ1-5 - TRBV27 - TGTGCCAGCAGTTCCTCTTACGAGGGGCAGCCCCAGCATTTT CASSSSYEGQPQHF
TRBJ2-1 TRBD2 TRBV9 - TGTGCCAGCAGCGTAGGAGCGGGGATCTACAATGAGCAGTTCTTC CASSVGAGIYNEQFF
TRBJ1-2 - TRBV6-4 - TGTGCCAGCAGTGACTCTTTCGGGACGGTAGCTAACTATGGCTACACCTTC CASSDSFGTVANYGYTF
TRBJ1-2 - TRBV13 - TGTGCCAGCAGCGTAAGAGGATACCCGGACTATGGCTACACCTTC CASSVRGYPDYGYTF
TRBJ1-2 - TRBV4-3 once TGCGCCAGCAGCCAAGAAACTGGTTATGGCTACACCTTC CASSQETGYGYTF
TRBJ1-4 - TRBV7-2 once TGTGCCAGCAGACTCCACCGGGACCACGAAAAACTGTTTTTT CASRLHRDHEKLFF
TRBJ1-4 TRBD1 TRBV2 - TGTGCCAGCAGTGAAGGGCAGGGGGTAACTAATGAAAAACTGTTTTTT CASSEGQGVTNEKLFF
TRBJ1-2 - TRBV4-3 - TGCGCCAGCAGCCAATCAGGGATCGGCTATGGCTACACCTTC CASSQSGIGYGYTF
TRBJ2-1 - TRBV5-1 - TGCGCCAGCAGCTTGGCCGGGCTCCGAGACAATGAGCAGTTCTTC CASSLAGLRDNEQFF
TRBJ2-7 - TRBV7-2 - TGTGCCAGTGGAAGAGGGGGGTACGAGCAGTACTTC CASGRGGYEQYF
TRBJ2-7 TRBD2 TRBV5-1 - TGCGCCACTAGTATGGAGGGGGCGGCTAGCGGGACCTACGAGCAGTACTTC CATSMEGAASGTYEQYF
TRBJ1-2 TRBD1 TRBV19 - TGTGTCTCCGGGACAGAGTTCGGCGGCTACACCTTC CVSGTEFGGYTF
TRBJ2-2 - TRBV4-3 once TGCGCCAGCAGCCATCTCGGGACCGAACACCGGGGAGCTGTTTTT CASSHLGTEHRGAVF
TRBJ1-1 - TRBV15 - TGTGCCACTTCCCTTGGAAACACTGAAGCTTTCTTT CATSLGNTEAFF
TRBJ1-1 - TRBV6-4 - TGTGCCAGCAGTGACCAGGAGGGCTTGGAAGCTTTCTTT CASSDQEGLEAFF
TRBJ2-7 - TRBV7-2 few TGTGCCAGCAGCCCCGGATACGAGCAGTACTTC CASSPGYEQYF
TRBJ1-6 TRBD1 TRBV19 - TGTGCCAGTACCCCGGGACAGGGGACACCCCTCCACTTT CASTPGQGTPLHF
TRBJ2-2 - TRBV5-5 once TGTGCCAGCAGTTCGCCCCGGGACTACACCGGGGAGCTGTTTTTT CASSSPRDYTGELFF
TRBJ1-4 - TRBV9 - TGTGCCAGCGCTCCTGTGGTAGGGGGTAATGAAAAACTGTTTTTT CASAPVVGGNEKLFF
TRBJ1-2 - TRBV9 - TGTGCCAGCAGCGTAGTTAACGCGAACTATGGCTACACCTTC CASSVVNANYGYTF